This TCR beta chain was found in a study of blood T cell repertoires in COVID-19. The wider study: The samples span acute and convalescent COVID-19 from the United States, Italy and Spain. T cells, B-cell-depleted T cells, or PBMCs provided the cDNA or gDNA that served as material.

Authors' analysis steps: Reference gene primers were amplified, and this amplification served to estimate nucleated cell counts. TCRdb keeps only in-frame clones here, not all; method: immunoSEQ multiplex PCR. V, J and clone size are taken as reported in that table, and D and trimming were inferred from the DNA itself. The table records roughly 260,000 clones, 82% of them present only once. This CDR3 spans 19 amino acids. V was cut by 5 bases and J by 0 bases, with 20 bases left in between. Germline V gives CDR1 LNHNV, CDR2 YYDKDF (reference sequence). The sequenced material came from peripheral blood. This clonotype was obtained from a woman of 80 years or more with active or convalescent COVID-19. This sequence joins TRBV15 and TRBJ2-6; perhaps TRBD2 as D (7 bases). In nucleotides, the CDR3 is TGTGCCACCAGCGCTGTGGACGGGCGGGGGCGCTCTGGGGCCAACGTCCTGACTTTC. Translation: CATSAVDGRGRSGANVLTF.